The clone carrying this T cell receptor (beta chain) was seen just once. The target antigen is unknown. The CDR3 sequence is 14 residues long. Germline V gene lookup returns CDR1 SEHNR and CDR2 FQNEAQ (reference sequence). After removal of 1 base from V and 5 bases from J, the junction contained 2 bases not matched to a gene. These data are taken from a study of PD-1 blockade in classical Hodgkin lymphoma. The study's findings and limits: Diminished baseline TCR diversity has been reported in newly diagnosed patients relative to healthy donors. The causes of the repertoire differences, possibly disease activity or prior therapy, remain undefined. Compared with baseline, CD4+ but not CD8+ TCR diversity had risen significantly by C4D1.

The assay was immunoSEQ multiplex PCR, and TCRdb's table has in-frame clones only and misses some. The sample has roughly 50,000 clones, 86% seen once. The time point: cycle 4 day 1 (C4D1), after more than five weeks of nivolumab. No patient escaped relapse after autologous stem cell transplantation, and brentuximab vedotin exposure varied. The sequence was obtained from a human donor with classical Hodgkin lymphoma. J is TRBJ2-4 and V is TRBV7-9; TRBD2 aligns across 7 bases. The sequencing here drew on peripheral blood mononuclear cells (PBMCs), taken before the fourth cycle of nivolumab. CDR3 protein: CASSLGTRENIQYF. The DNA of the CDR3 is TGTGCCAGCAGCTTAGGGACTAGAGAAAACATTCAGTACTTC.